These T cell receptor beta chains were read from a single sample in a study of cytomegalovirus exposure and HLA in healthy donors. The data were produced by immunoSEQ multiplex PCR, yet TCRdb's version contains in-frame clones alone and is incomplete. The table has 120,000 or so clones, roughly a tenth seen once. The sequenced sample was PBMCs. The source is a woman aged 18-29 years in good health and CMV-seropositive. Both conserved end residues are part of each CDR3. D genes are given only for firm matches. A row's size may be missing; if present it is once, few, many or a size class.

D gene,J gene,clone size,V gene,CDR3 DNA,CDR3 protein
TRBD1,TRBJ1-1,few,TRBV5-4,TGTGCCAGCAGCTTGCCCCCCGACAGGGAAATGAACACTGAAGCTTTCTTT,CASSLPPDREMNTEAFF
TRBD1,TRBJ1-4,NA,TRBV27,TGTGCCAGCAGTTCCTCGACAGGGGGCTTGGAAAAACTGTTTTTT,CASSSSTGGLEKLFF
TRBD1,TRBJ1-5,few,TRBV2,TGTGCCAGCAACTTATTACAGGGGGGAAGTCAGCCCCAGCATTTT,CASNLLQGGSQPQHF
NA,TRBJ1-2,NA,TRBV25-1,TGTGCCAGCAGTCAGACAGGACTAGGGCCCGCCTATGGCTACACCTTC,CASSQTGLGPAYGYTF
NA,TRBJ1-1,few,TRBV7-9,TGTGCCAGCAGCTTGACGCAGCCGGGGACTGAAGCTTTCTTT,CASSLTQPGTEAFF
TRBD2,TRBJ2-4,NA,TRBV2,TGTGCCAGCAGATCCAGCGGGAGTGCCAAAAACATTCAGTACTTC,CASRSSGSAKNIQYF
NA,TRBJ2-7,NA,TRBV19,TGTGCCAGTAGTAACCGACTATTTGTACCCTACGAGCAGTACTTC,CASSNRLFVPYEQYF
TRBD2,TRBJ2-7,few,TRBV5-1,TGCGCCAGCAGCCTAGCGGGGGTCCACGAGCAGTACTTC,CASSLAGVHEQYF
NA,TRBJ1-3,few,TRBV30,TGTGCCACACATCCCTTCTCTGGAAACACCATATATTTT,CATHPFSGNTIYF
TRBD2,TRBJ2-7,NA,TRBV5-1,TGCGCCAGCAGCAGTGGGACTAGCCCCGACGAGCAGTACTTC,CASSSGTSPDEQYF
NA,TRBJ2-1,few,TRBV9,TGTGCCAGCAGCGTAGGGATGGGCGGAGCGGGCCCATGGAATGAGCAGTTCTTC,CASSVGMGGAGPWNEQFF
NA,TRBJ2-5,NA,TRBV9,TGTGCCAGCAGCGTAGCGATCGGGCCGGGGGAAGAGACCCAGTACTTC,CASSVAIGPGEETQYF
NA,TRBJ1-1,NA,TRBV6-5,TGTGCCAGCAGTTACTCGATGAGGGACACTGAAGCTTTCTTT,CASSYSMRDTEAFF
NA,TRBJ1-1,few,TRBV27,TGTGCCAGCAGTTCGGGACAGAACACTGAAGCTTTCTTT,CASSSGQNTEAFF
TRBD2,TRBJ2-1,NA,TRBV29-1,TGCAGCGTCTCCGGGACTAGCGGGAGCTCCTACAATGAGCAGTTCTTC,CSVSGTSGSSYNEQFF
NA,TRBJ1-2,NA,TRBV27,TGTGCCAGCAGTTGCGGAAATGGCTACACCTTC,CASSCGNGYTF
TRBD2,TRBJ2-3,NA,TRBV6-1,TGTGCCAGCAGGCTAGGACTAGCGGACACAGATACGCAGTATTTT,CASRLGLADTDTQYF
TRBD1,TRBJ1-1,NA,TRBV30,TGTGCCTGGAAAAAACAGGGGCGGGACACTGAAGCTTTCTTT,CAWKKQGRDTEAFF
NA,TRBJ2-7,few,TRBV6-5,TGTGCCAGCAGGGTGTGGCGGGATGGGTCCTACGAGCAGTACTTC,CASRVWRDGSYEQYF
NA,TRBJ1-1,few,TRBV4-1,TGCGCCAGTTACTATCATCGAGTCGCTTTCTTT,CASYYHRVAFF
NA,TRBJ2-1,few,TRBV6-4,TGTGCCAGCAGTGACGATGGCGGTTCCTACAATGAGCAGTTCTTC,CASSDDGGSYNEQFF
NA,TRBJ2-5,NA,TRBV7-6,TGTGCCAGCAGCGCGTACGGGAGCGCGGAAAGAGAGACCCAGTACTTC,CASSAYGSAERETQYF
NA,TRBJ1-1,few,TRBV5-1,TGCGCCAGCAGCTTGTTGACGGGGGGAGAGAACACTGAAGCTTTCTTT,CASSLLTGGENTEAFF
NA,TRBJ1-5,few,TRBV19,TGTGCCAGCACTCGACAGGACTTTAGCAATCAGCCCCAGCATTTT,CASTRQDFSNQPQHF
TRBD1,TRBJ1-1,NA,TRBV28,TGTGCCAGAAGCTTTACAGGGGGCACTGAAGCTTTCTTT,CARSFTGGTEAFF
NA,TRBJ2-6,NA,TRBV5-1,TGCGCCAGCAGCTGGACAGTCTCTGGGGCCAACGTCCTGACTTTC,CASSWTVSGANVLTF
NA,TRBJ2-2,few,TRBV7-2,TGTGCCAGCAGCTCCCTCGGAGTTAGACCCACCGGGGAGCTGTTTTTT,CASSSLGVRPTGELFF
NA,TRBJ1-4,NA,TRBV28,TGTGCCAGCAGTCCCCTTGGGACTACTAATGAAAAACTGTTTTTT,CASSPLGTTNEKLFF
NA,TRBJ1-2,NA,TRBV29-1,TGCAGCGTTGTGATCCAGTATGGCTACACCTTC,CSVVIQYGYTF
NA,TRBJ1-5,few,TRBV6-1,TGTGCCAGCAGTGGAACTTATAGCAATCAGCCCCAGCATTTT,CASSGTYSNQPQHF
TRBD2,TRBJ2-5,few,TRBV6-1,TGTGCCAGCAGTGAAGAACTAGCGGGAGCTAGGGAGCAGTACTTC,CASSEELAGAREQYF
NA,TRBJ2-7,NA,TRBV20-1,TGCAGTGCTACCATTTTGTACGAGCAGTACTTC,CSATILYEQYF
TRBD1,TRBJ1-1,NA,TRBV12-5,TGTGCTAGTGGTTTGACCCTTACCGGGACAGGGGCAGGGAACACTGAAGCTTTCTTT,CASGLTLTGTGAGNTEAFF
TRBD1,TRBJ2-4,NA,TRBV7-9,TGTGCCAGCAGCCGCCCCGGGACAGGAGAGAAGAACATTCAGTACTTC,CASSRPGTGEKNIQYF
NA,TRBJ2-2,NA,TRBV10-3,TGTGCCATCACTAAGGGGCAGGGCGACACCGGGGAGCTGTTTTTT,CAITKGQGDTGELFF
NA,TRBJ2-7,few,TRBV5-1,TGCGCCAGCAGCCCCGCAGGGGGGGAGCAGTACTTC,CASSPAGGEQYF
TRBD2,TRBJ2-7,NA,TRBV29-1,TGCACCATGCCGGGGGGTAGCTTGAGTCACGAGCAGTACTTC,CTMPGGSLSHEQYF
TRBD2,TRBJ2-4,NA,TRBV7-9,TGTGCCAGCAGCTCCCAACGGGAGGCCCAGTACTTC,CASSSQREAQYF
NA,TRBJ1-2,few,TRBV25-1,TGTGCCAGCAGTGAAGAACCGGACGGGAGTTATGGCTACACCTTC,CASSEEPDGSYGYTF
NA,TRBJ1-1,NA,TRBV5-5,TGTGCCAGCAGCTTGGAAATCGGCACTGAAGCTTTCTTT,CASSLEIGTEAFF
TRBD2,TRBJ2-5,NA,TRBV9,TGTGCCAGCAGCGCCGGGGGACTACAAGAGACCCAGTACTTC,CASSAGGLQETQYF
NA,TRBJ2-7,NA,TRBV5-1,TGCGCCAGCAGCTTGGTGGGCCTTGTCGAGCAGTACTTC,CASSLVGLVEQYF
TRBD2,TRBJ2-7,NA,TRBV27,TGTGCCAGCAGTTTATATGCGGGAGTGGAAGAGCAGTACTTC,CASSLYAGVEEQYF
NA,TRBJ1-6,NA,TRBV19,TGTGCCAGTAGGCAGGGGTATTCACCCCTCCACTTT,CASRQGYSPLHF
TRBD1,TRBJ2-7,NA,TRBV7-6,TGTGCCAGCAGCTTGACAGGGGATCCGTCCGAGCAGTACTTC,CASSLTGDPSEQYF
NA,TRBJ2-3,NA,TRBV11-2,TGTGCCAGCAGCCCACAGGGTTACACAGATACGCAGTATTTT,CASSPQGYTDTQYF
NA,TRBJ2-1,few,TRBV6-4,TGTGCCAGCAGTGACTCGGACAGCTCCTACAATGAGCAGTTCTTC,CASSDSDSSYNEQFF
NA,TRBJ2-5,NA,TRBV6-1,TGTGCCAGCAGTGAAAACCCGGGAAGAGAGACCCAGTACTTC,CASSENPGRETQYF
NA,TRBJ1-1,few,TRBV29-1,TGCAGCGTTCGTCCAGGGTCGGTTGAAGCTTTCTTT,CSVRPGSVEAFF
NA,TRBJ1-5,few,TRBV28,TGTGCCAGCAGTCCCTCCGGGAGGGTGATCAATCAGCCCCAGCATTTT,CASSPSGRVINQPQHF
NA,TRBJ2-7,few,TRBV25-1,TGTGCCAGCAGGGACATGAACGAGCAGTACTTC,CASRDMNEQYF
NA,TRBJ1-1,few,TRBV28,TGTGCCAGCAGTTTATTCACCGACTCAAATGAAGCTTTCTTT,CASSLFTDSNEAFF
NA,TRBJ2-3,NA,TRBV6-4,TGTGCCAGCAGTGCTGTATTTCGTCCCCTTACGCAGTATTTT,CASSAVFRPLTQYF
TRBD2,TRBJ2-5,NA,TRBV5-5,TGTGCCAGCAGCCCCGGGACTAGCACCCTTTACCAAGAGACCCAGTACTTC,CASSPGTSTLYQETQYF
TRBD1,TRBJ1-1,few,TRBV7-8,TGTGCCAGCAGCTGGACAGGGAGGGGCACTGAAGCTTTCTTT,CASSWTGRGTEAFF
NA,TRBJ2-1,NA,TRBV2,TGTGCCAGCAGGGAACGGTCTACGGGGAACAATGAGCAGTTCTTC,CASRERSTGNNEQFF
NA,TRBJ1-3,few,TRBV28,TGTGCCAGCAGTTTAATGGCCACCATATATTTT,CASSLMATIYF
NA,TRBJ1-1,NA,TRBV30,TGTGCCTGGCTTTCGGCGGCCGAAGCTTTCTTT,CAWLSAAEAFF